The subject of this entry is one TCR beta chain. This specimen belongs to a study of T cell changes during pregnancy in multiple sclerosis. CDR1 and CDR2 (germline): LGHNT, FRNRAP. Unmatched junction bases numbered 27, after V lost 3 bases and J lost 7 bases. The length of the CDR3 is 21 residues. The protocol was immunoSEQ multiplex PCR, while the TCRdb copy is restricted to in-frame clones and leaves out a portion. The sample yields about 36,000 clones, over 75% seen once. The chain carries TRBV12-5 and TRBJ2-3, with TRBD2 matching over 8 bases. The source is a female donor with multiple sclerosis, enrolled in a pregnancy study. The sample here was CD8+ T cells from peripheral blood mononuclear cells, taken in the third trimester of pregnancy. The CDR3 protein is CASGLVYLVTGTSSGLNTQYF. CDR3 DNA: TGTGCTAGTGGTTTAGTATATCTCGTAACCGGGACTAGTTCAGGCTTAAATACGCAGTATTTT.